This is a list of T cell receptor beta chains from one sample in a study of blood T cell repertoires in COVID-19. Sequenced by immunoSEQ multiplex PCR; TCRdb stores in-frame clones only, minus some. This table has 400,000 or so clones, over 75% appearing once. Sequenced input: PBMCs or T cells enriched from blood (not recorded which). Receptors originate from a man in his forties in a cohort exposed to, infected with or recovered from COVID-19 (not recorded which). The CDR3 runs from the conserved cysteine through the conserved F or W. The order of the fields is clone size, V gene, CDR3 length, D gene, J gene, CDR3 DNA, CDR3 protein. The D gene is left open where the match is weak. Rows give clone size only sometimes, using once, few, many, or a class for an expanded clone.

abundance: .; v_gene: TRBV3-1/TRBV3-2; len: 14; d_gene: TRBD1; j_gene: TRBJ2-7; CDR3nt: TGTGCCAGCAGCCTCGGCAGGGGGACCTACGAGCAGTACTTC; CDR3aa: CASSLGRGTYEQYF
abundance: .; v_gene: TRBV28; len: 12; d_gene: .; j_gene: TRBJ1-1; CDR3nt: TGTGCCAGCAGTTTTCAGGGGTATGAAGCTTTCTTT; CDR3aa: CASSFQGYEAFF
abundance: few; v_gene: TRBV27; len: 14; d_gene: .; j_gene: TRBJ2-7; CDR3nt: TGTGCCAGCAGTCGAAAGTCCGAGCAGCGAGAGCAGTACTTC; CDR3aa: CASSRKSEQREQYF
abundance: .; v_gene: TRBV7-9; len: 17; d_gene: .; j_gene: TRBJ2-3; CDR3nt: TGTGCCAGCAGCTACTTGCAGGGCACTACTAGCACAGATACGCAGTATTTT; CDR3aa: CASSYLQGTTSTDTQYF
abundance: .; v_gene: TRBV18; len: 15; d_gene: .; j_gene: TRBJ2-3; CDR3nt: TGTGCCAGCTCACCCCAACTAGAACCCACAGATACGCAGTATTTT; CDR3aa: CASSPQLEPTDTQYF
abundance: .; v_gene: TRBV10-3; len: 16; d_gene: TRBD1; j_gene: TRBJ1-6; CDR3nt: TGTGCCATCAGTGAGGACAGGGCGCCCGGCCAGTCACCCCTCCACTTT; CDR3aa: CAISEDRAPGQSPLHF
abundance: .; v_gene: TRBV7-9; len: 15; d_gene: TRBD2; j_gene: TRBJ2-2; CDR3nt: TGTGCCAGCAGCTTCTTTGCGGGAGCGGGCGGGGAGCTGTTTTTT; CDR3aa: CASSFFAGAGGELFF
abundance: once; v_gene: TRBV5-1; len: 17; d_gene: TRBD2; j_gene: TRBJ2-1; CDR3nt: TGCGCCAGCAGCCGCCCCGGGACTAGCGGGGCATACAATGAGCAGTTCTTC; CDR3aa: CASSRPGTSGAYNEQFF
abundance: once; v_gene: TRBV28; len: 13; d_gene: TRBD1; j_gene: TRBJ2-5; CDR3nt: TGTGCCAACTCCGGACAGGGTACTGAGACCCAGTACTTC; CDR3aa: CANSGQGTETQYF
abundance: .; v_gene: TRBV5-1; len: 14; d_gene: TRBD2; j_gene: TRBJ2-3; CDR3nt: TGCGCCAGCGGACTAGCGGGAGAGGCAGATACGCAGTATTTT; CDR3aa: CASGLAGEADTQYF
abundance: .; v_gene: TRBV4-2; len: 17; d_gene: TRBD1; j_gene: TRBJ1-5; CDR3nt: TGTGCCAGCAGCCAAGATAGCCAGGGGGCTTTCAATCAGCCCCAGCATTTT; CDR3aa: CASSQDSQGAFNQPQHF
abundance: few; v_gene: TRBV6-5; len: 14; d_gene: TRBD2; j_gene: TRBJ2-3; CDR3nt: TGTGCCAGCACCTTTAGCGGGAGAGCAGATACGCAGTATTTT; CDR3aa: CASTFSGRADTQYF
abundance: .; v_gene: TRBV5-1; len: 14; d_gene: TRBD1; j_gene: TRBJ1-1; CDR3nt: TGCGCCAGCAGCCAAGACAGGGCACTGGGTGAAGCTTTCTTT; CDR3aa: CASSQDRALGEAFF
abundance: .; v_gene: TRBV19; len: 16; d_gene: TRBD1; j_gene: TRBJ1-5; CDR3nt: TGTGCCAGTAGTATAGGTTTAGGGACAGGAAGGCAGCCCCAGCATTTT; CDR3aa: CASSIGLGTGRQPQHF
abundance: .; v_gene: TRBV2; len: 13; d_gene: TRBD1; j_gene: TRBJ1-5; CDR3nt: TGTGCCAGCAACCGGGACAGTAATCAGCCCCAGCATTTT; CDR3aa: CASNRDSNQPQHF
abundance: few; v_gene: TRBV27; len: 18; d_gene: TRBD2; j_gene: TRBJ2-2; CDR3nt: TGTGCCAGCAGTTTGAAGAGTAGCGGGAGAACCGCCACCGGGGAGCTGTTTTTT; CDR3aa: CASSLKSSGRTATGELFF
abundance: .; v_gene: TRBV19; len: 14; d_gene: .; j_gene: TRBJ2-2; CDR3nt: TGTGCCAGTAGTATGGCCCAGCGTTCCGGGGAGCTGTTTTTT; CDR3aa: CASSMAQRSGELFF
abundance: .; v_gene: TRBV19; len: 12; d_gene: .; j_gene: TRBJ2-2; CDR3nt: TGTGCCAGTAGTAGAGGATCCGGGGAGCTGTTTTTT; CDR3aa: CASSRGSGELFF
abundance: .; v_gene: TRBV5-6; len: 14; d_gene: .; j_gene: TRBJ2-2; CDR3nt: TGTGCCAGCAGCTTGATCGTTAACACCGGGGAGCTGTTTTTT; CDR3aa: CASSLIVNTGELFF
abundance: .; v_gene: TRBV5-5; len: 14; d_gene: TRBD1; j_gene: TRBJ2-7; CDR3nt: TGTGCCAGCAGCTTGACGACAGGGACCTCAGAGCAGTACTTC; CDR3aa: CASSLTTGTSEQYF
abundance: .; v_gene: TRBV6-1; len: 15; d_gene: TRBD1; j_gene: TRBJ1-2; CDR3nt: TGTGCCAGCAGTGATCCGACAGGGGCGAAGTATGGCTACACCTTC; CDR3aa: CASSDPTGAKYGYTF
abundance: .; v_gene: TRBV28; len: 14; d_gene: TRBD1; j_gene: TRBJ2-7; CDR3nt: TGTGCCAGCAGTACGGACAGGCGCACCTACGAGCAGTACTTC; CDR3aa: CASSTDRRTYEQYF
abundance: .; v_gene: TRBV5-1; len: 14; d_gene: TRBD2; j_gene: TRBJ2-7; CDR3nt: TGCGCCAGCAGCAGGACTAGCGGGAACAACGAGCAGTACTTC; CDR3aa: CASSRTSGNNEQYF
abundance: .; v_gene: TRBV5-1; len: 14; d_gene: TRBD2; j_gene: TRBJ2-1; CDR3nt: TGCGCCAGCAGCTTAACTAGCGGGAATGGTGAGCAGTTCTTC; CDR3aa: CASSLTSGNGEQFF
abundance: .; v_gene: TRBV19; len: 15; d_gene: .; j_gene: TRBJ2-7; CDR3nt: TGTGCCAGTAGTGCCAAGATTACAGGGCTCGACGAGCAGTACTTC; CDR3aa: CASSAKITGLDEQYF
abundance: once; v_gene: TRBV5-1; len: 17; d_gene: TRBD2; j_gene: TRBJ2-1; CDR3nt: TGCGCCAGCAGCGAACAACTAGCGGGAGTCTCCTACAATGAGCAGTTCTTC; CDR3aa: CASSEQLAGVSYNEQFF